These 26 T cell receptor beta chains were all obtained from the same sample, sequenced in a study of Ad26.COV2.S vaccination and SARS-CoV-2 variants (dated by TCRdb to about 2021). The treatment or condition label for this specimen denotes: around 19 received Ad26.COV2.S at low or high dose, single or two shots; about five received placebo; per-sample allocation not given. For vaccine and placebo recipients, repertoires were sequenced using samples collected on day 63 after the first injection. The library was obtained by the immunoSEQ multiplex PCR assay. TCRdb re-hosts the immuneACCESS table, in-frame sequences only. Its copies lack some clones; in the studies checked, an unresolved V gene accounts for under half of them, and the cause for the rest is not known. The sample table lists about 400,000 clones, about 83% of them with a count of one. The ten top clones hold 7% to 9.5% of the sample.

Sequencing used peripheral blood, obtained in a trial of Ad26.COV2.S vaccine versus placebo. The receptors here all came from a person between 18 and 59 years old who received the Ad26.COV2.S COVID-19 vaccine or a placebo.

The chain couples TRBV7-2 to TRBJ1-5; D gene unclear. The CDR3 loop spans 15 amino acids. V was cut by 3 bases and J by 1 base, with 10 bases left in between. Germline loops: CDR1 SGHTA, CDR2 FQGNSA. CDR3 amino acids: CASSLRGISNQPQHF. The CDR3 DNA sequence: TGTGCCAGCAGCTTGAGAGGCATCAGCAATCAGCCCCAGCATTTT.

The chain uses TRBV28 and TRBJ1-3; a possible D gene is TRBD1 (6 bases). The CDR3 covers 13 residues. Germline V gene lookup returns CDR1 MDHEN and CDR2 SYDVKM. The germline V and J ends were trimmed by 9 bases and 4 bases, with 13 bases remaining between them. CDR3 residues: CASARGVGNTIYF. The CDR3 coding sequence is TGTGCCAGTGCTAGGGGGGTCGGAAACACCATATATTTT.

The rearrangement links TRBV18 to TRBJ1-2; tentative D call: TRBD1 (6 bases). The V end lost 6 bases, the J end lost 4 bases, and 12 bases lay between the germline ends. The CDR3 runs 13 residues. Germline loops: CDR1 KGHSH, CDR2 LQKENI. CDR3 amino acids: CASSEDRPYGYTF. The CDR3 region has the DNA TGTGCCAGCTCCGAGGACAGACCCTATGGCTACACCTTC.

The chain carries TRBV2 and TRBJ2-5; D is unresolved. Germline CDR1 and CDR2: SNHLY and FYNNEI. The CDR3 is 11 residues long. V lost 7 bases and J lost 5, with 8 bases in between. The CDR3 DNA sequence: TGTGCCAGCATGCTAGAGGAGACCCAGTACTTC. Encoded protein: CASMLEETQYF.

The V call is TRBV2, the J call TRBJ2-7; D unresolved. Deletions cut 6 bases from V and 1 base from J, with 16 bases between. This CDR3 comprises 15 residues. Germline V gene data show CDR1 as SNHLY and CDR2 as FYNNEI. The CDR3 region is CASSRSSGSSYEQYF. The CDR3 coding sequence is TGTGCCAGCAGCCGGTCGTCTGGCAGTTCCTACGAGCAGTACTTC.

The CDR3 DNA sequence: TGTGCCAGCAGCCTCCCCCGCCCTGGGTCGCCTGAAGCTTTCTTT. Translating it yields CASSLPRPGSPEAFF. The chain carries TRBV11-2 and TRBJ1-1; D unresolved. V was clipped by 5 bases and J by 6 bases, with 19 bases between them. CDR3 length: 15 residues. The germline V gene encodes CDR1 SGHAT and CDR2 FQNNGV.

With regard to this clone: Other DNA sequences within the sample encode an identical CDR3. This sequence joins TRBV3-1 (or the pseudogene TRBV3-2) and TRBJ1-6, with TRBD1 matching over 8 bases. Trimming took 1 base from V and 10 from J; bases not matched to a gene: 6. This CDR3 spans 15 amino acids. Per the germline V gene, CDR1 is LGHDT and CDR2 is YNNKEL (reference sequence). CDR3 protein: CASSQGQGLGSPLHF. Here the CDR3 DNA reads TGTGCCAGCAGCCAAGGACAGGGGCTAGGATCACCCCTCCACTTT.

The V and J genes are TRBV7-2 and TRBJ2-2; tentative D call: TRBD1 (5 bases). Germline V lookup: CDR1 SGHTA, CDR2 FQGNSA. This CDR3 has 16 residues. Trimming left V 6 bases short and J 6 bases short, with 20 bases between. The DNA of the CDR3 is TGTGCCAGCAGTCTTAGGTATAGGGGCCAGGCCGGGGAGCTGTTTTTT. Translating gives CASSLRYRGQAGELFF. The full variable domain, rest sourced from reference TRBV7-2 and TRBJ2-2, is GAGVSQSPSNKVTEKGKDVELRCDPISGHTALYWYRQSLGQGLEFLIYFQGNSAPDKSGLPSDRFSAERTGGSVSTLTIQRTQQEDSAVYLCASSLRYRGQAGELFFGEGSRLTVL.

The chain couples TRBV11-3 to TRBJ2-1; 8 bases line up with TRBD1. The CDR3 contains 12 residues. The germline CDR1 and CDR2 sequences are SGHNT and YENEEA. V shed 6 bases and J 8 bases; nucleotides not matched to a gene: 3. The CDR3 region is CASSLQGDEQFF. The CDR3 bases are TGTGCCAGCAGTCTACAGGGGGATGAGCAGTTCTTC.

The chain carries TRBV30 and TRBJ1-5; D is unclear. Germline values: CDR1 GTSNPN, CDR2 SVGIG (reference sequence). The CDR3 extends over 15 amino acids. Trimming stripped 2 bases from V and 4 bases from J, with 15 bases between. The CDR3 reads CAWSPPSSRNQPQHF. The DNA for the CDR3 is TGTGCCTGGAGTCCGCCCTCATCCAGGAATCAGCCCCAGCATTTT.

The CDR3 region is CASSLWGLAASGTQYF. The DNA for the CDR3 is TGTGCCAGCAGCCTTTGGGGACTAGCGGCCTCGGGGACCCAGTACTTC. The V and J genes are TRBV7-2 and TRBJ2-5, with 11 bases matching TRBD2. CDR3 size: 16 residues. The junction had 12 bases not matched to a gene; V was cut back by 5 bases and J by 7 bases. CDR1 and CDR2 (germline): SGHTA, FQGNSA.

This clone was counted once. The chain uses TRBV5-1 and TRBJ2-3; D gene uncertain. Germline V gene lookup returns CDR1 SGHRS and CDR2 YFSETQ. Trimming stripped 4 bases from V and 0 bases from J, with 9 bases between. The CDR3 extends over 14 amino acids. This chain's CDR3 is CASSDVSSTDTQYF. DNA for the CDR3: TGCGCCAGCAGCGATGTTTCTAGCACAGATACGCAGTATTTT.

Relative to its sample, this clone is medium-sized (0.01 to 0.1%). The chain couples TRBV15 to TRBJ1-3; no reliable D call. Trimming shortened V by 4 bases and J by 4 bases, and 11 bases separated the two germline ends. Germline lookup yields CDR1 LNHNV and CDR2 YYDKDF (reference sequence). The CDR3 is made up of 14 amino acids. The DNA of the CDR3 is TGTGCCACCAGCAAGCGACATGACGGAAACACCATATATTTT. It encodes CATSKRHDGNTIYF.

This chain joins TRBV3-1 (or the pseudogene TRBV3-2) and TRBJ2-7, with 13 bases fitting TRBD2. The J segment lost 0 bases and the V segment lost 2 bases, leaving 13 bases of the junction unmatched. Germline V gives CDR1 LGHDT, CDR2 YNNKEL (reference sequence). The CDR3 length is 20 residues. CDR3 residues: CASSQKDRRTSGGLSYEQYF. CDR3 coding DNA: TGTGCCAGCAGCCAAAAGGATCGGCGGACTAGCGGGGGCCTCTCCTACGAGCAGTACTTC.

The count of this clone is one. The genes are TRBV27 and TRBJ2-3; D remains unclear. Germline V lookup: CDR1 MNHEY, CDR2 SMNVEV (reference sequence). V lost 7 bases to trimming and J lost 0 bases, with 8 bases between them. The CDR3 length is 13 residues. The CDR3 DNA follows: TGTGCCAGCAAGCCGGTTAGCACAGATACGCAGTATTTT. Residues: CASKPVSTDTQYF.

The rearrangement joins TRBV4-3 to TRBJ2-1; the match to TRBD2 covers 9 bases. Germline lookup yields CDR1 LGHNA and CDR2 YSLEER. V lost 0 bases to trimming and J lost 4 bases; unmatched junction nucleotides: 4. The CDR3 contains 16 residues. The CDR3 bases are TGCGCCAGCAGCCAAGATTGGCTAGCGGGGTACAATGAGCAGTTCTTC. Its protein product is CASSQDWLAGYNEQFF.

This chain uses TRBV7-2 with TRBJ1-1, with a tentative D call TRBD1 (6 bases). The CDR3 consists of 14 residues. Per the germline V gene, CDR1 is SGHTA and CDR2 is FQGNSA. Trimming took 5 bases from V and 6 from J, leaving 16 bases between them. The DNA for the CDR3 is TGTGCCAGCAGCCCCCAGGGGTCGAGCGCTGAAGCTTTCTTT. Translation: CASSPQGSSAEAFF. Full variable domain (outside the CDR3, taken from reference TRBV7-2 and TRBJ1-1): GAGVSQSPSNKVTEKGKDVELRCDPISGHTALYWYRQSLGQGLEFLIYFQGNSAPDKSGLPSDRFSAERTGGSVSTLTIQRTQQEDSAVYLCASSPQGSSAEAFFGQGTRLTVV.

This clone was detected a few times. The rearrangement links TRBV5-5 to TRBJ1-2, with D perhaps TRBD1 (5 bases). Between the trimmed V and J ends, which lost 5 bases and 4 bases, there was a span of 24 bases. Germline CDR1 reads SGHKS; CDR2 reads YYEKEE (reference sequence). The CDR3 totals 17 residues. This chain's CDR3 is CASSTLTTTGGGYGYTF. The CDR3 DNA is TGTGCCAGCAGTACACTAACAACTACCGGGGGTGGCTATGGCTACACCTTC. Combining the CDR3 with reference TRBV5-5 and TRBJ1-2 gives the whole variable domain DAGVTQSPTHLIKTRGQQVTLRCSPISGHKSVSWYQQVLGQGPQFIFQYYEKEERGRGNFPDRFSARQFPNYSSELNVNALLLGDSALYLCASSTLTTTGGGYGYTFGSGTRLTVV.

V gene TRBV5-5 combines with J gene TRBJ1-2; D remains unclear. CDR1 is SGHKS and CDR2 is YYEKEE in the germline V gene (reference sequence). The CDR3 consists of 15 residues. The V gene lost 4 bases and the J gene lost 2 bases, with 15 bases spanning the gap. The CDR3 sequence is CASSRGRLGNYGYTF. CDR3 sequence (DNA): TGTGCCAGCAGCCGTGGAAGGTTAGGGAACTATGGCTACACCTTC.

V gene TRBV24-1 combines with J gene TRBJ1-4; 8 bases fit TRBD1. Germline trimming cut 2 bases from V and 7 bases from J; bases unmatched to any gene: 5. The CDR3 loop spans 15 amino acids. CDR1 and CDR2 from the germline V gene are KGHDR and SFDVKD. In DNA, the CDR3 is TGTGCCACCAGTGATTCAGGGGGCGCGGGTGAAAAACTGTTTTTT. Translated, it gives CATSDSGGAGEKLFF.

V gene TRBV10-3 combines with J gene TRBJ1-2; D remains unclear. Trimming stripped 5 bases from V and 3 bases from J, with 10 bases between. Germline V lookup: CDR1 ENHRY, CDR2 SYGVKD. The CDR3 has 13 amino acids. As DNA, the CDR3 is TGTGCCATCAGTACAACAGAAGACTATGGCTACACCTTC. Residues: CAISTTEDYGYTF.

This sequence joins TRBV5-1 and TRBJ2-7; tentatively, D is TRBD1 (6 bases). Germline CDR1 reads SGHRS; CDR2 reads YFSETQ. This CDR3 has 16 amino acids. Trimming removed 1 base at V and 1 base at J, with 15 bases between. The CDR3 loop is CASSLNRDKMSYEQYF. The CDR3, as DNA: TGCGCCAGCAGCTTGAACCGGGACAAGATGTCCTACGAGCAGTACTTC.

The chain employs TRBV25-1 and TRBJ2-1; D unresolved. The CDR3 runs 11 residues. V was pared by 4 bases and J by 4 bases, with 2 bases between. In germline, CDR1 is MGHDK, CDR2 SYGVNS. CDR3 protein: CASSVYNEQFF. Written as DNA, the CDR3 is TGTGCCAGCAGTGTTTACAATGAGCAGTTCTTC. The full variable domain, completed using reference TRBV25-1 and TRBJ2-1, is EADIYQTPRYLVIGTGKKITLECSQTMGHDKMYWYQQDPGMELHLIHYSYGVNSTEKGDLSSESTVSRIRTEHFPLTLESARPSHTSQYLCASSVYNEQFFGPGTRLTVL.

This sequence joins TRBV5-1 and TRBJ1-1; no definite D call. Trimming removed 5 bases at V and 1 base at J, with 15 bases between. Per the germline V gene, CDR1 is SGHRS and CDR2 is YFSETQ. The CDR3 covers 15 residues. In nucleotides, the CDR3 is TGCGCCAGCAGGCCCACCGTGGGCTCGAACACTGAAGCTTTCTTT. This translates into CASRPTVGSNTEAFF.

This chain connects TRBV18 to TRBJ1-1; a possible D gene is TRBD1 (5 bases). V lost 3 bases, J lost 6 bases, and 14 bases lay in between. The germline CDR1 and CDR2 sequences are KGHSH and LQKENI. This CDR3 is built from 14 residues. DNA for the CDR3: TGTGCCAGCTCACCTTCCCAGGGCACCCCTGAAGCTTTCTTT. Amino acid sequence: CASSPSQGTPEAFF.

The count of this clone is one. The rearrangement joins TRBV11-3 to TRBJ2-3; TRBD2 aligns across 8 bases. The germline gives CDR1 SGHNT, CDR2 YENEEA. This CDR3 is built from 16 residues. V lost 1 base, J lost 2 bases, and 5 bases stayed unmatched. The chain's CDR3 is CASSLGLASFTDTQYF. CDR3 DNA sequence: TGTGCCAGCAGCTTAGGACTAGCGTCTTTCACAGATACGCAGTATTTT.